This section outlines one TCR beta chain sequence together with its context. The antigen remains unidentified. These data are taken from a study of shared clonotypes between healthy human individuals. Findings and caveats of the study: Blood was the only sampled material, and tissue repertoires likely differ.

The table came from immunoSEQ multiplex PCR; TCRdb's copy has only in-frame clones and leaves some out. Among roughly 2,500,000 clones listed, 80% to 95% were seen once. Caucasian adults living in Nashville, Tennessee, provided all samples. Investigators divided CD4+ cells into CD45RA+ naive and CD45RA-negative memory subsets. The trim removed 5 bases at V and 6 bases at J, leaving 16 bases unmatched. The germline gives CDR1 SGHAT, CDR2 FQNNGV. The CDR3 is 17 amino acids. The receptor comes from a man between 18 and 35 years old in good health. Some clones in this sample may be carry-over from other donors' samples. V usage is TRBV11-2 and J usage is TRBJ2-1, with 7 bases lining up with TRBD1. The sequencing sample was made of naive CD4+ T cells from PBMCs. Subset meaning: CD45RA+ positively selected. The CDR3 loop is CASSIRDSPLALNEQFF. The CDR3 nucleotides read TGTGCCAGCAGCATCCGGGACAGCCCTCTAGCACTCAATGAGCAGTTCTTC. Drawing the rest from reference TRBV11-2 and TRBJ2-1, the complete variable domain is EAGVAQSPRYKIIEKRQSVAFWCNPISGHATLYWYQQILGQGPKLLIQFQNNGVVDDSQLPKDRFSAERLKGVDSTLKIQPAKLEDSAVYLCASSIRDSPLALNEQFFGPGTRLTVL.